This T cell receptor (beta chain) came from a study of blood T cell repertoires in COVID-19. Per the original data handling: Estimates of nucleated cell counts were drawn from the amplification of reference gene primers. This table comes from immunoSEQ multiplex PCR, and its TCRdb copy is limited to in-frame clones, with some not included. V and J calls plus clone size are reproduced from that table; the DNA served to infer D and trimming. The repertoire holds about 180,000 clones, with approximately 85% as singletons. Those enrolled, adults aged 18 to 89 years, came from 25 or so US areas. Cohorts were assigned according to the clinical history that participants reported. In this sample, this clone turned up a few times. Germline V gives CDR1 SGHRS, CDR2 YFSETQ. The germline V and J ends were trimmed by 0 bases and 0 bases, with 13 bases remaining between them. The CDR3 is 17 amino acids.

The chain uses TRBV5-1 and TRBJ1-3; the D is unclear. This receptor was taken from a man in his forties who had recovered from COVID-19. Input material: PBMCs or T cells enriched from blood (not recorded which). CDR3 sequence (DNA): TGCGCCAGCAGCTTGGTTACGTCACGGTACTCTGGAAACACCATATATTTT. It translates to CASSLVTSRYSGNTIYF.